The 9 T cell receptor beta chains presented below share a single source sample, sequenced in a study of OX40 agonist ivuxolimab in advanced cancers. Clones were sequenced by immunoSEQ multiplex PCR, and TCRdb holds only the in-frame ones, with some missing. The sample has around 50,000 clones; around 91% are singletons. Source: CD4+ or CD8+ T cells sorted from blood, taken in a trial of the OX40 agonist ivuxolimab. The source is an adult with an advanced solid tumor such as melanoma, head and neck, liver or kidney cancer.

This clone has only one observation. This chain connects TRBV30 to TRBJ2-1, with 13 nucleotides matching TRBD2. Germline CDR1 is GTSNPN and CDR2 is SVGIG (reference sequence). The CDR3 is made up of 16 amino acids. The ends lost 5 bases at V and 4 bases at J; junction bases unmatched: 8. The CDR3 protein is CAWRLAGGFSYNEQFF. DNA of the CDR3: TGTGCCTGGCGACTAGCGGGAGGTTTCTCTTACAATGAGCAGTTCTTC.

The chain has TRBV6-1 and TRBJ2-7, with a possible D match to TRBD1 (5 bases). The germline gives CDR1 MNHNS, CDR2 SASEGT. V was trimmed by 5 bases and J by 2 bases, leaving 13 bases between them. The CDR3 length is 14 residues. CDR3 residues: CASSSRTNTYEQYF. The CDR3, as DNA: TGTGCCAGCAGTTCGCGGACAAATACCTACGAGCAGTACTTC.

The V call is TRBV6-1, the J call TRBJ1-3; possible D gene TRBD1, 6 bases. CDR1 MNHNS and CDR2 SASEGT come from the germline V gene. There are 17 residues in the CDR3. V gave up 6 bases and J gave up 3 bases, with 21 bases separating them. For the CDR3, the DNA is TGTGCCAGCAGCGAAAAAATACAGGGAATCATTGGAAACACCATATATTTT. Translating it yields CASSEKIQGIIGNTIYF.

CDR3 amino acids: CASSMGGLDTEAFF. The CDR3 bases are TGTGCCAGCAGCATGGGGGGGCTGGACACTGAAGCTTTCTTT. This chain connects TRBV6-6 to TRBJ1-1; TRBD1 might be the D (6 bases). The germline gives CDR1 MNHNY, CDR2 SVGAGI (reference sequence). There are 14 residues in the CDR3. V was pared by 6 bases and J by 3 bases, with 14 bases between.

In DNA, the CDR3 is TGTGCCAGCAGTGTCGAATCAGGATGGGGCACTGAAGCTTTCTTT. It codes for CASSVESGWGTEAFF. The chain links TRBV6-1 to TRBJ1-1, with unresolved D. Germline CDR1 is MNHNS and CDR2 is SASEGT. The CDR3 has 15 residues. With 4 bases removed from V and 4 bases from J, the gap between germline ends came to 16 bases.

Here the CDR3 reads CASRPDRAKNIQYF. The CDR3 bases are TGTGCCAGCAGACCGGACAGGGCCAAAAACATTCAGTACTTC. The V call is TRBV6-1, the J call TRBJ2-4; TRBD1 matches 7 bases. The CDR3 spans 14 residues. Germline CDR1 reads MNHNS; CDR2 reads SASEGT. The V and J ends lost 6 bases and 1 base, in that order; junction bases with no gene match: 3.

The V and J genes are TRBV10-3 and TRBJ1-2, with a tentative D call TRBD1 (5 bases). The CDR3 has 11 residues. V lost 4 bases and J 6 bases, leaving 6 bases between the germline ends. Per germline, CDR1 ENHRY and CDR2 SYGVKD. CDR3 sequence: CAISGGDGYTF. The CDR3 DNA follows: TGTGCCATCAGTGGGGGGGATGGCTACACCTTC.

This clone was detected only a few times. The chain uses TRBV2 and TRBJ2-1; 13 nucleotides agree with TRBD2. The length of the CDR3 is 17 residues. Trimming cost V 6 bases and J 5 bases; bases outside gene matches: 10. Germline CDR1 reads SNHLY; CDR2 reads FYNNEI. CDR3 bases: TGTGCCAGCAGGCGACTAGCGGGAGGTGTGTCTGACAATGAGCAGTTCTTC. Protein: CASRRLAGGVSDNEQFF.

The count of this clone is one. V is TRBV19 and J is TRBJ2-3; 7 bases align to TRBD1. The V segment lost 2 bases and the J segment 1 base; nucleotides outside the gene matches: 6. The CDR3 extends over 16 amino acids. Germline values: CDR1 LNHDA, CDR2 SQIVND (reference sequence). For the CDR3, the DNA is TGTGCCAGTAGTATACTAATGGGACAGCGCACAGATACGCAGTATTTT. As protein: CASSILMGQRTDTQYF.